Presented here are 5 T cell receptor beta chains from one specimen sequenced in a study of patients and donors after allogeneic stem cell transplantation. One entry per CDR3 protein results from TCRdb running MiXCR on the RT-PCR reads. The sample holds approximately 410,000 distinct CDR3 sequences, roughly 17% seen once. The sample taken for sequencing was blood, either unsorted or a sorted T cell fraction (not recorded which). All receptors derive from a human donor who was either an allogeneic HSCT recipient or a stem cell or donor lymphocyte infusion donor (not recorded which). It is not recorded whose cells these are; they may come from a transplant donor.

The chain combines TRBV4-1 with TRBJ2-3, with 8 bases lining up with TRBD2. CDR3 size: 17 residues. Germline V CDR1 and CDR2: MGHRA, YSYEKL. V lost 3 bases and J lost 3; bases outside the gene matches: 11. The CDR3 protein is CASSHALGRGETDTQYF. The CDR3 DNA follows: TGCGCCAGCAGCCACGCCTTGGGGCGGGGGGAAACAGATACGCAGTATTTT.

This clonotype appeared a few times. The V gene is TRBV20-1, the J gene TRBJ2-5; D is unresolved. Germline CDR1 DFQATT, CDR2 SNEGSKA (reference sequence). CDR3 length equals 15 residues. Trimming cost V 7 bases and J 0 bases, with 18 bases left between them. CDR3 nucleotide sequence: TGCAGTGTTAGGAACGTCGCCGGATACCAAGAGACCCAGTACTTC. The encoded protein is CSVRNVAGYQETQYF.

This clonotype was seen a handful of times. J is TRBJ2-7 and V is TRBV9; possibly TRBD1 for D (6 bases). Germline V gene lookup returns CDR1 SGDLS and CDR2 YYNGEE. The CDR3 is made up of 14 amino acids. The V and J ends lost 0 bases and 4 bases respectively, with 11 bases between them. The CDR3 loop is CASSVEDSPYEQYF. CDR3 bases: TGTGCCAGCAGCGTAGAGGACAGCCCGTACGAGCAGTACTTC.

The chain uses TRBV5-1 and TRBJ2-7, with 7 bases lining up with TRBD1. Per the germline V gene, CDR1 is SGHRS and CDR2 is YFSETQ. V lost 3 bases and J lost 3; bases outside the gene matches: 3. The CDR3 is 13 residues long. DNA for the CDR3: TGCGCCAGCAGCTGGGGACAGCTCTACGAGCAGTACTTC. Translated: CASSWGQLYEQYF.

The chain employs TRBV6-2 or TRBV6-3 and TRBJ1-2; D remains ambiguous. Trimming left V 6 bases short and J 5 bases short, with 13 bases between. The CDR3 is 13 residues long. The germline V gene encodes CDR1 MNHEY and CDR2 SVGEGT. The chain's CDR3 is CASSRGSEYGYTF. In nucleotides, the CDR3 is TGTGCCAGCAGCCGCGGATCGGAGTATGGCTACACCTTC.